This T cell receptor (beta chain) was observed in a study of low-dose radiotherapy and immunotherapy resistance in tumors. Turning to the study itself: Dosing of intravenous cyclophosphamide at 200 mg/m2 occurred every two weeks and took place one day prior to radiation and immunotherapy. Every day for four cycles from cycle 1 day 1, patients took 300 mg of oral aspirin.

Per germline, CDR1 SQVTM and CDR2 ANQGSEA. This CDR3 has 13 residues. V was trimmed by 7 bases and J by 3 bases, leaving 16 bases between them. First-strand cDNA relied on TRAV- and TRBV-specific primers spanning alpha and beta chains. With a V-primer adapter and a constant-region primer, TCRs were amplified for 20 PCR cycles. Via MiXCR, TCRdb re-called the reads, giving one row per CDR3 protein. Of around 9,800 distinct CDR3 sequences detected, approximately 77% appear once; the ten largest clones hold over 1.1%. The treatment that donors received included nivolumab, ipilimumab, aspirin, low-dose cyclophosphamide and low-dose radiotherapy.

V and J are TRBV29-1 and TRBJ2-7; weak D call: TRBD1 (6 bases). The clonotype originates from a human donor with advanced metastatic prostate, ovarian, gallbladder or colorectal cancer (not recorded which). This table probably holds off-target reads from a library built for another chain. The CDR3 DNA is TGCAGCGCCAGCAAGGGGGACAACTACGAGCAGTACTTC. Its translation: CSASKGDNYEQYF.